This TCR beta chain comes out of a study of OX40 agonist ivuxolimab in advanced cancers. V lost 9 bases to trimming and J lost 8 bases; unmatched junction nucleotides: 10. From germline, CDR1 is SGHDN and CDR2 FVKESK. This CDR3 has 13 residues. The repertoire was sequenced with immunoSEQ multiplex PCR; TCRdb's copy has only in-frame clones and lacks some. The sample shows tens of thousands of clones, around four fifths of them seen only once. The specimen comprised CD4+ or CD8+ T cells sorted from blood, sampled in a trial of the OX40 agonist ivuxolimab. The sequence derives from an adult with an advanced solid tumor such as melanoma, head and neck, liver or kidney cancer. V usage is TRBV14 and J usage is TRBJ2-1; TRBD2 aligns across 7 bases. The CDR3 DNA reads TGTGCCAGTAACGTAGCGGGCTGGGATGAGCAGTTCTTC. This gives the protein CASNVAGWDEQFF.